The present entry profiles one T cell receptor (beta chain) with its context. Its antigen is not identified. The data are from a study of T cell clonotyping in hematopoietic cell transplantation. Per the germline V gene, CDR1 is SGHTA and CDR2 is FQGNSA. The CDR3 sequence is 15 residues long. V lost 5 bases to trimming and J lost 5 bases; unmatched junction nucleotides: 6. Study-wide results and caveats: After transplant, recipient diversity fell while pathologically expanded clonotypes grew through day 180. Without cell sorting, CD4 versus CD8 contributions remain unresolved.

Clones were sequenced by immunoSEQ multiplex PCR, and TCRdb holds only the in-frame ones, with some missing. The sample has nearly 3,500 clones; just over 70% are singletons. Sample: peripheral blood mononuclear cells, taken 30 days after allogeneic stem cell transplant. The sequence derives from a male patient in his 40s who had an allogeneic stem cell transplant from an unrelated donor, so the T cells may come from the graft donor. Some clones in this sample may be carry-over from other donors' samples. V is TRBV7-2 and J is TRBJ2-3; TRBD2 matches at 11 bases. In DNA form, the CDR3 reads TGTGCCAGCAGCCCACTAGCGGGAGTAGGAGATACGCAGTATTTT. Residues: CASSPLAGVGDTQYF. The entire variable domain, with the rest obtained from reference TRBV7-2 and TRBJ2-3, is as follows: GAGVSQSPSNKVTEKGKDVELRCDPISGHTALYWYRQSLGQGLEFLIYFQGNSAPDKSGLPSDRFSAERTGGSVSTLTIQRTQQEDSAVYLCASSPLAGVGDTQYFGPGTRLTVL.